This T cell receptor beta chain is from a study of shared clonotypes between healthy human individuals. Turning to the study itself: Three CD4 naive, three CD4 memory, two CD8 naive and one CD8 memory plate were used per donor. Study-wide findings and caveats: There were few donors, and this limited the genetic and exposure-history diversity represented.

About this clone itself: The antigen remains undetermined.

The repertoire was sequenced with immunoSEQ multiplex PCR; TCRdb's copy has only in-frame clones and lacks some. In the table there are some 580,000 clones, roughly 98% of which are singletons. Trimming cost V 3 bases and J 5 bases, with 5 bases left between them. This CDR3 spans 12 amino acids. The germline CDR1 and CDR2 sequences are SGHVS and FQNEAQ. CD8 cells regarded as naive lacked CD45RO, were positively chosen for CCR7, and omitted terminally differentiated effector memory CD45RA+ cells. Healthy HIV-negative adults with no recent acute infections or vaccinations were recruited as donors. This receptor was identified in a young man in good health. The chain combines TRBV7-8 with TRBJ2-1; D not certain. The specimen was naive CD8+ T cells sorted from blood. CDR3 residues: CASSFTDNEQFF. The CDR3 coding sequence is TGTGCCAGCAGCTTCACCGACAATGAGCAGTTCTTC.